This T cell receptor beta chain was documented in a study of CD8 T cells in ankylosing spondylitis (dated by TCRdb to the late 2010s). The study in broad terms: The study profiled T cell receptor beta repertoires in healthy donors and ankylosing spondylitis patients to find disease-linked TCR variants. In total, the full study cohort was made up of 95 to 110 healthy donors and 25 ankylosing spondylitis patients. Peripheral blood was sampled, and synovial fluid was also collected from ankylosing spondylitis patients. What the work shows at the level of the full study, not this receptor alone: A TCR beta motif made up of several highly homologous amino acid variants appeared to be characteristic of blood from ankylosing spondylitis patients. The disease-linked clones were reported to be significantly enriched in matched synovial fluid samples from ankylosing spondylitis patients. Some TCR beta motif variants had previously been reported in synovial fluid and blood of reactive arthritis patients, which suggested common disease-initiation mechanisms. The disease-linked clones had a CD8+ phenotype and were found at relatively low frequencies in peripheral blood.

The run used an Illumina HiSeq 2500. Quantitative 5'-RACE with molecular barcodes was used to prepare TCR beta libraries. On the study's bioinformatics: To identify disease-linked TCR variants, a new computational method was used, one built on a probabilistic model of VDJ rearrangement. The public reads were reanalyzed by TCRdb: fastp trimming at Q25, MiXCR alignment, in-frame beta chains only. Rows with a matching CDR3 protein are joined into one entry that keeps the most common DNA and genes. The V and J calls reflect TCRdb's pipeline rather than the authors' work. The sample table holds 300,000 to 350,000 distinct CDR3 sequences, of which about a fifth were seen once. Around 3.2% of the sample is held by the ten biggest clonotypes. This clonotype has only a few counts. Its antigen target is currently unknown. Per-base quality was not reported, and no clone a single base away is much larger than it.

Measured from the cysteine to the phenylalanine, the CDR3 is 11 residues long. Only the CDR3 part of the read is kept: 33 bases, read in frame from the first base. The CDR1 and CDR2 encoded by the germline V gene (reference sequence) are DFQATT and SNEGSKA. The TCR originated in a female donor with ankylosing spondylitis or in good health (not recorded which). The chain is assembled from TRBV20-1 and TRBJ1-1; the D gene remains uncertain. Sequencing input: blood, either unsorted or a sorted T cell fraction (not recorded which). CDR3 sequence: CRGHTNTEAFF. The nucleotides are TGCAGGGGCCATACGAACACTGAAGCTTTCTTT.